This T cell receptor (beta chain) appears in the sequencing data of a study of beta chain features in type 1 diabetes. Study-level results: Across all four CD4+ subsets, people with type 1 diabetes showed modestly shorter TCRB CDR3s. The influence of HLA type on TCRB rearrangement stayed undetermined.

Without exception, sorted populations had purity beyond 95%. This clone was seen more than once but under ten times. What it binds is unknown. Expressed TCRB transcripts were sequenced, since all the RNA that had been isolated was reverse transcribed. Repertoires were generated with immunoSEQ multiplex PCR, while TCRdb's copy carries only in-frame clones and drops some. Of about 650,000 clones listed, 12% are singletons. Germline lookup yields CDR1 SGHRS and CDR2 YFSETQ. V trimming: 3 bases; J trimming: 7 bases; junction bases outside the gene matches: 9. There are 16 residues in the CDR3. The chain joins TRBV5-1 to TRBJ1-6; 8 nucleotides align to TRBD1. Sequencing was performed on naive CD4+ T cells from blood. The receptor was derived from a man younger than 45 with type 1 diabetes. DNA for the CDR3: TGCGCCAGCAGCTCCTTTCAGGGGGCCCGGAATTCACCCCTCCACTTT. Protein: CASSSFQGARNSPLHF.